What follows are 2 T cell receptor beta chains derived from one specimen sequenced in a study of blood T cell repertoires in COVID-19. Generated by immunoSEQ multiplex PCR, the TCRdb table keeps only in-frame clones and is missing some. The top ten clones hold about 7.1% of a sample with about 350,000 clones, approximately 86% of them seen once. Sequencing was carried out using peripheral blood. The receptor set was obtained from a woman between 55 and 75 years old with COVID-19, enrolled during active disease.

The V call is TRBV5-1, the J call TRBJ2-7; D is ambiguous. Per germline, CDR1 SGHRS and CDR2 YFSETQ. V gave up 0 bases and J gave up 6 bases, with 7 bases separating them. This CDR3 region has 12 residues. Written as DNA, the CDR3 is TGCGCCAGCAGCTTGGTCGGTCGCGAGCAGTACTTC. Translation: CASSLVGREQYF.

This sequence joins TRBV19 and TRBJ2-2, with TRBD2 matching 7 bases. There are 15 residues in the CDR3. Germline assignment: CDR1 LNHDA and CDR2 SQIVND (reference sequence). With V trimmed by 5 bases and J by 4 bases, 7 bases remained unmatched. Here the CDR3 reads CASSLHGGGTGELFF. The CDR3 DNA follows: TGTGCCAGTAGTCTACATGGCGGGGGCACCGGGGAGCTGTTTTTT.